This passage covers 17 T cell receptor beta chains from one sample sequenced in a study of T cell changes during pregnancy in multiple sclerosis. TCRdb's table, derived via immunoSEQ multiplex PCR, lists solely in-frame clones and lacks some. The sample consists of 30,000 to 45,000 clones, 88% of them appearing once. The sequencing used CD4+ T cells from peripheral blood mononuclear cells, collected before pregnancy. Receptors originate from a female donor with multiple sclerosis, enrolled in a pregnancy study.

The chain uses TRBV7-6 and TRBJ2-7, with 7 positions matching TRBD2. The CDR3 covers 17 residues. Germline assignment: CDR1 SGHVS and CDR2 FNYEAQ. The V segment lost 1 base and the J segment 0 bases; nucleotides outside the gene matches: 9. In DNA, the CDR3 is TGTGCCAGCAGCTTAGGGGGGAAGCGGGGCCACTCCTACGAGCAGTACTTC. Amino acids: CASSLGGKRGHSYEQYF.

J is TRBJ2-7 and V is TRBV4-1, with D tentatively TRBD1 (6 bases). This CDR3 has 18 residues. The germline CDR1 and CDR2 sequences are MGHRA and YSYEKL. V was trimmed by 0 bases and J by 0 bases, leaving 18 bases between them. DNA for the CDR3: TGCGCCAGCAGCCAAGATAAGGTGGACAGCCTCACCTCCTACGAGCAGTACTTC. Residues: CASSQDKVDSLTSYEQYF.

CDR3: CASGPRQGTNEKLFF. CDR3 in DNA: TGTGCTAGTGGCCCACGGCAGGGAACTAATGAAAAACTGTTTTTT. This chain joins TRBV12-5 and TRBJ1-4, with TRBD1 as a possible D gene (5 bases). Between the trimmed V and J ends, which lost 6 bases and 1 base, there was a span of 12 bases. The CDR3 totals 15 residues. Germline V gives CDR1 LGHNT, CDR2 FRNRAP.

The chain employs TRBV7-3 and TRBJ2-5; D is ambiguous. V gave up 5 bases and J gave up 5 bases, with 21 bases separating them. CDR1 is SGHTA and CDR2 is FQGTGA in the germline V gene. The CDR3 totals 16 residues. CDR3 residues: CASSPGSEAATETQYF. Written as DNA, the CDR3 is TGTGCCAGCAGCCCGGGTTCTGAGGCAGCGACGGAGACCCAGTACTTC.

This chain connects TRBV14 to TRBJ2-1; 8 bases agree with TRBD1. The CDR3 covers 16 residues. Losses at the gene ends were 0 bases for V and 4 bases for J; bases not matched to a gene: 5. CDR1 is SGHDN, CDR2 FVKESK, per germline. CDR3 residues: CASSQEQGVVYNEQFF. DNA of the CDR3: TGTGCCAGCAGCCAAGAACAGGGGGTGGTTTACAATGAGCAGTTCTTC.

The chain uses TRBV28 and TRBJ1-2; a weak D match, TRBD1 (6 bases). The CDR3 is made up of 14 amino acids. The germline gives CDR1 MDHEN, CDR2 SYDVKM. V was pared by 4 bases and J by 2 bases, with 11 bases between. The CDR3 DNA sequence: TGTGCCAGCAGTTCACATACAGGGAACTATGGCTACACCTTC. Translation: CASSSHTGNYGYTF.

This clone was recorded only once. The chain's CDR3 is CSVSYRAGEQFF. DNA of the CDR3: TGCAGCGTCAGTTACAGGGCCGGTGAGCAGTTCTTC. This chain uses TRBV29-1 with TRBJ2-1; a weak D match, TRBD1 (6 bases). This CDR3 has 12 residues. Germline V gene sequence: CDR1 SQVTM, CDR2 ANQGSEA. The ends were cut back, 6 bases at V and 9 bases at J, with 15 bases in the middle.

This chain uses TRBV9 with TRBJ1-1; 12 bases match TRBD1. From germline, CDR1 is SGDLS and CDR2 YYNGEE. V lost 3 bases, J lost 0 bases, and 12 bases stayed unmatched. The CDR3 consists of 19 residues. The CDR3 DNA reads as TGTGCCAGCAGCGGGTGGAAGGGGGACAGGGGGCTTCTGAACACTGAAGCTTTCTTT. It is translated as CASSGWKGDRGLLNTEAFF.

As concerns this clone: The junction and the germline gene differ at one end; a read error may be behind it. The chain links TRBV2 to TRBJ1-1, with 11 positions matching TRBD1. Germline CDR1 is SNHLY and CDR2 is FYNNEI. The CDR3 spans 15 residues. The chain's CDR3 is CASREGQGARSEAFF. The CDR3 nucleotides read TGTGCCAGCAGGGAAGGACAGGGGGCGCGCTCTGAAGCTTTCTTT.

The V gene is TRBV9, the J gene TRBJ2-5; D might be TRBD2 (7 bases). The CDR3 totals 16 residues. CDR1 is SGDLS and CDR2 is YYNGEE in the germline V gene. V lost 0 bases and J lost 1, with 13 bases in between. This chain's CDR3 is CASSVAVGGGQETQYF. CDR3 in DNA: TGTGCCAGCAGCGTAGCCGTGGGAGGGGGCCAAGAGACCCAGTACTTC. Together with reference TRBV9 and TRBJ2-5, the CDR3 gives the full variable domain: DSGVTQTPKHLITATGQRVTLRCSPRSGDLSVYWYQQSLDQGLQFLIQYYNGEERAKGNILERFSAQQFPDLHSELNLSSLELGDSALYFCASSVAVGGGQETQYFGPGTRLLVL.

The chain recombines TRBV5-4 with TRBJ2-2; 7 nucleotides agree with TRBD2. Germline assignment: CDR1 SGHNT and CDR2 YYREEE (reference sequence). The CDR3 runs 16 residues. After removal of 3 bases from V and 1 base from J, the junction contained 6 bases not matched to a gene. CDR3 residues: CASSSPTGGNTGELFF. CDR3 DNA: TGTGCCAGCAGCTCGCCCACGGGGGGGAACACCGGGGAGCTGTTTTTT. Combining the CDR3 with reference TRBV5-4 and TRBJ2-2 gives the whole variable domain ETGVTQSPTHLIKTRGQQVTLRCSSQSGHNTVSWYQQALGQGPQFIFQYYREEENGRGNFPPRFSGLQFPNYSSELNVNALELDDSALYLCASSSPTGGNTGELFFGEGSRLTVL.

The V and J genes are TRBV27 and TRBJ2-5; 10 bases match TRBD2. Germline trimming cut 4 bases from V and 4 bases from J; bases unmatched to any gene: 12. CDR1 and CDR2 (germline): MNHEY, SMNVEV (reference sequence). CDR3 length: 17 residues. The CDR3 is CASSSWTSGTGGETQYF. The CDR3 region has the DNA TGTGCCAGCAGTTCATGGACTAGCGGTACCGGGGGAGAGACCCAGTACTTC.

The V call is TRBV30, the J call TRBJ1-5, with TRBD1 identical over 11 bases. Germline lookup yields CDR1 GTSNPN and CDR2 SVGIG (reference sequence). The V segment lost 1 base and the J segment 1 base; nucleotides outside the gene matches: 6. This CDR3 is 17 amino acids long. In DNA form, the CDR3 reads TGTGCCTGGAGTGGGCGGACAGGGGGCTGGAGCAATCAGCCCCAGCATTTT. Protein sequence: CAWSGRTGGWSNQPQHF. The full variable domain, rest sourced from reference TRBV30 and TRBJ1-5, is SQTIHQWPATLVQPVGSPLSLECTVEGTSNPNLYWYRQAAGRGLQLLFYSVGIGQISSEVPQNLSASRPQDRQFILSSKKLLLSDSGFYLCAWSGRTGGWSNQPQHFGDGTRLSIL.

V and J are TRBV27 and TRBJ2-3; TRBD1 matches at 7 bases. CDR3 length: 14 amino acids. J gave up 3 bases and V 3 bases, and 3 bases lay outside the gene matches. Looked up from germline, CDR1 is MNHEY and CDR2 is SMNVEV (reference sequence). CDR3 region: CASSLPGGTDTQYF. CDR3 coding DNA: TGTGCCAGCAGTTTGCCAGGGGGAACAGATACGCAGTATTTT.

This chain connects TRBV7-9 to TRBJ2-1; 8 bases match TRBD2. J gave up 15 bases and V 2 bases, and 15 bases lay outside the gene matches. CDR1 and CDR2 from the germline V gene are SEHNR and FQNEAQ (reference sequence). The CDR3 spans 15 residues. The CDR3 reads CASSLIPSGRGEGFF. The CDR3 bases are TGTGCCAGCAGCTTAATCCCTAGCGGGCGGGGAGAGGGGTTCTTC.

The J gene is TRBJ1-1, the V gene TRBV5-4, with a tentative D call TRBD1 (6 bases). The CDR3 runs to 14 residues. The V end lost 4 bases, the J end lost 11 bases, and 21 bases lay between the germline ends. CDR1 SGHNT and CDR2 YYREEE come from the germline V gene (reference sequence). The CDR3 here is CASSSTGLFSAAFF. CDR3 DNA sequence: TGTGCCAGCAGCAGTACAGGGCTCTTCTCCGCCGCTTTCTTT.

This clone was counted a single time. This chain links TRBV19 with TRBJ1-5, with 7 bases that match TRBD1. The CDR3 contains 15 residues. Germline V gives CDR1 LNHDA, CDR2 SQIVND (reference sequence). V dropped 4 bases and J dropped 7; count of bases not matched to a gene: 10. CDR3 loop: CASSTTGSGIQPQHF. In nucleotides, the CDR3 is TGTGCCAGTAGTACGACAGGGTCGGGAATACAGCCCCAGCATTTT.